This entry is about one TCR beta chain. Its antigen remains unidentified. TCRdb fed the reads into MiXCR, producing one record per CDR3 protein. Of roughly 340,000 distinct CDR3 sequences in the sample, 25% to 35% were seen once. The source of the sample is a study of T cell repertoires in cytomegalovirus infection. Study context: In the study, CMV epitopes included recently identified HLA-C-restricted and well-studied HLA-B-restricted ones.

CDR1 is DFQATT and CDR2 is SNEGSKA in the germline V gene (reference sequence). V was cut by 0 bases and J by 4 bases, with 12 bases left in between. The CDR3 loop spans 14 amino acids. This sequence originates from a human donor in good health (CMV status not recorded). Some clones in this sample may be carry-over from other donors' samples. The sample consisted of cultured PBMCs, taken from culture after CMV antigen stimulation. This rearrangement joins TRBV20-1 to TRBJ2-5, with D perhaps matching TRBD1 (5 bases). The DNA for the CDR3 is TGCAGTGCTAGAGATAGGGGAATAACAGAGACCCAGTACTTC. This encodes CSARDRGITETQYF.